The 29 T cell receptor beta chains listed next were all sequenced from one sample in a study of blood T cell repertoires in COVID-19. TCRdb's copy holds only in-frame clones and misses some; the assay was immunoSEQ multiplex PCR. Of about 250,000 clones in the sample, approximately 85% were seen once. Sequenced sample: peripheral blood. The receptors here all came from a woman aged 25 to 39 with acute or convalescent COVID-19.

V gene TRBV7-8 combines with J gene TRBJ2-7; possibly TRBD2 for D (6 bases). The ends were cut back, 1 base at V and 5 bases at J, with 21 bases in the middle. Germline CDR1 reads SGHVS; CDR2 reads FQNEAQ. The CDR3 consists of 17 residues. The CDR3 region is CASSLVSVGTSTHEQYF. CDR3 sequence (DNA): TGTGCCAGCAGCTTAGTCAGCGTAGGCACTAGCACCCACGAGCAGTACTTC.

The V and J genes are TRBV19 and TRBJ2-1, with D tentatively TRBD1 (7 bases). V was clipped by 5 bases and J by 3 bases, with 11 bases between them. This CDR3 comprises 14 residues. Germline CDR1 LNHDA, CDR2 SQIVND (reference sequence). The CDR3 sequence: CASSWQGGYNEQFF. The CDR3 region has the DNA TGTGCCAGTAGTTGGCAGGGGGGCTACAATGAGCAGTTCTTC.

Here the CDR3 DNA reads TGCGCCAGCAGCCAAGATGGGCGAGATACGCAGTATTTT. Protein product: CASSQDGRDTQYF. V is TRBV4-3 and J is TRBJ2-3; D not resolved. CDR3 length equals 13 residues. The germline CDR1 and CDR2 sequences are LGHNA and YSLEER. The V gene lost 0 bases and the J gene lost 5 bases, with 6 bases spanning the gap.

V usage is TRBV6-5 and J usage is TRBJ1-1; D call uncertain. Deletions cut 3 bases from V and 2 bases from J, with 13 bases between. This CDR3 region has 15 residues. CDR1 and CDR2 from the germline V gene are MNHEY and SVGAGI. This CDR3 reads CASSYRVLLNTEAFF. The DNA of the CDR3 is TGTGCCAGCAGTTATAGAGTCCTTTTAAACACTGAAGCTTTCTTT.

This chain joins TRBV5-1 and TRBJ2-3, with D possibly matching TRBD2 (5 bases). CDR1 SGHRS and CDR2 YFSETQ come from the germline V gene. The CDR3 contains 15 residues. V was shortened by 0 bases and J by 1 base, with 9 bases between the two germline ends. The CDR3 is CASSLEVGGTDTQYF. The CDR3 coding sequence is TGCGCCAGCAGCTTGGAAGTGGGAGGCACAGATACGCAGTATTTT.

The genes are TRBV5-4 and TRBJ1-4; TRBD1 might be the D (5 bases). CDR1 SGHNT and CDR2 YYREEE come from the germline V gene (reference sequence). V dropped 4 bases and J dropped 0 bases, with 16 bases sitting between them. CDR3 size: 17 residues. The CDR3 spells CASSKGQGAATNEKLFF. For the CDR3, the DNA is TGTGCCAGCAGCAAAGGCCAGGGTGCGGCAACTAATGAAAAACTGTTTTTT.

The rearrangement joins TRBV29-1 to TRBJ1-2; D remains unclear. The ends were cut back, 4 bases at V and 5 bases at J, with 20 bases in the middle. Germline assignment: CDR1 SQVTM and CDR2 ANQGSEA. The CDR3 length is 15 residues. The CDR3 is CSVASIETWTYGYTF. Written as DNA, the CDR3 is TGCAGCGTTGCTTCGATTGAGACTTGGACTTATGGCTACACCTTC.

The V call is TRBV6-5, the J call TRBJ2-3; 7 bases match TRBD1. CDR3 length equals 14 residues. After removal of 9 bases from V and 2 bases from J, the junction contained 8 bases not matched to a gene. CDR1 and CDR2 from the germline V gene are MNHEY and SVGAGI. The CDR3 spells CARPTGAITDTQYF. DNA of the CDR3: TGTGCCAGACCTACAGGGGCGATCACAGATACGCAGTATTTT.

The rearrangement joins TRBV7-2 to TRBJ2-1, with D perhaps matching TRBD1 (5 bases). Germline values: CDR1 SGHTA, CDR2 FQGNSA. Trimming removed 1 base at V and 9 bases at J, with 10 bases between. The CDR3 contains 13 residues. The CDR3, as DNA: TGTGCCAGCAGCTTAGTTCCAGGGTCTGAGCAGTTCTTC. It yields the protein CASSLVPGSEQFF.

The chain combines TRBV18 with TRBJ2-3; 11 nucleotides align to TRBD1. CDR1 and CDR2 from the germline V gene are KGHSH and LQKENI. Trimming took 4 bases from V and 5 from J; bases not matched to a gene: 5. This CDR3 is 15 amino acids long. The CDR3 protein is CASSQIGTGGDTQYF. The CDR3 coding sequence is TGTGCCAGCTCACAAATCGGGACAGGGGGAGATACGCAGTATTTT.

This sequence joins TRBV6-5 and TRBJ2-7, with D possibly TRBD1 on 6 matching bases. The CDR3 contains 15 residues. The germline V and J ends were trimmed by 4 bases and 3 bases, with 16 bases remaining between them. Germline-derived CDR1 and CDR2 are MNHEY and SVGAGI. Written as DNA, the CDR3 is TGTGCCAGCAGTTTCCCTGGACAGCTCCTCTACGAGCAGTACTTC. This encodes CASSFPGQLLYEQYF.

This clone was recorded once. This sequence joins TRBV5-6 and TRBJ2-7; D might be TRBD1 (5 bases). Germline CDR1 is SGHDT and CDR2 is YYEEEE. This CDR3 has 13 residues. V lost 5 bases and J 6 bases, leaving 15 bases between the germline ends. The CDR3 here is CASSIPGPFEQYF. The CDR3 DNA is TGTGCCAGCAGTATCCCAGGGCCGTTCGAGCAGTACTTC.

This chain connects TRBV3-1 (or the pseudogene TRBV3-2) to TRBJ2-1; 8 bases map to TRBD2. The CDR3 contains 15 residues. Germline V gene data show CDR1 as LGHDT and CDR2 as YNNKEL (reference sequence). V lost 1 base, J lost 6 bases, and 5 bases stayed unmatched. The CDR3 bases are TGTGCCAGCAGCCAAGCAGCGGGAGCTTTCAATGAGCAGTTCTTC. Translation gives CASSQAAGAFNEQFF.

J is TRBJ1-5 and V is TRBV30, with D possibly being TRBD1 (5 bases). The CDR3 has 14 residues. Germline-derived CDR1 and CDR2 are GTSNPN and SVGIG (reference sequence). V gave up 0 bases and J gave up 4 bases, with 10 bases separating them. As DNA, the CDR3 is TGTGCCTGGAGTGTTAACAGGAATAATCAGCCCCAGCATTTT. Protein: CAWSVNRNNQPQHF.

This chain joins TRBV15 and TRBJ2-1, with unresolved D. V dropped 8 bases and J dropped 1 base, with 12 bases sitting between them. The V gene's germline CDR1 is LNHNV and CDR2 YYDKDF (reference sequence). The CDR3 is 14 residues long. CDR3 sequence (DNA): TGTGCCACCCAGGTGAGTGGGTCCTACAATGAGCAGTTCTTC. It codes for CATQVSGSYNEQFF.

CDR3 in amino acids: CATSDIPGGGTGELFF. CDR3 bases: TGTGCCACCAGTGACATACCAGGGGGCGGGACCGGGGAGCTGTTTTTT. V gene TRBV24-1 combines with J gene TRBJ2-2; 8 bases fit TRBD1. Per germline, CDR1 KGHDR and CDR2 SFDVKD. The CDR3 loop spans 16 amino acids. The V and J ends lost 4 bases and 5 bases, in that order; junction bases with no gene match: 8.

In nucleotides, the CDR3 is TGCGCCAGCAGCCAGGCGGGGGGACAGGGTGTTTGGAATCAGCCCCAGCATTTT. Amino acid sequence: CASSQAGGQGVWNQPQHF. The chain employs TRBV4-1 and TRBJ1-5; 9 bases are a match to TRBD1. Trimming cost V 3 bases and J 4 bases; bases outside gene matches: 13. In germline, CDR1 is MGHRA, CDR2 YSYEKL. The CDR3 runs to 18 residues.

This clone was seen just once. This chain links TRBV7-8 with TRBJ2-6, with a tentative D call TRBD1 (5 bases). The CDR3 totals 18 residues. The V gene lost 1 base and the J gene lost 2 bases, with 15 bases spanning the gap. Germline V gene lookup returns CDR1 SGHVS and CDR2 FQNEAQ. The CDR3 bases are TGTGCCAGCAGCTTAGTTATGCAGGGAATGCCTGGGGCCAACGTCCTGACTTTC. Its translation is CASSLVMQGMPGANVLTF. Looking up the rest from reference TRBV7-8 and TRBJ2-6 gives the full variable domain: GAGVSQSPRYKVAKRGQDVALRCDPISGHVSLFWYQQALGQGPEFLTYFQNEAQLDKSGLPSDRFFAERPEGSVSTLKIQRTQQEDSAVYLCASSLVMQGMPGANVLTFGAGSRLTVL.

This clone was seen just once. This chain joins TRBV6-4 and TRBJ1-2, with 12 bases matching TRBD1. Germline V gene sequence: CDR1 MRHNA, CDR2 SNTAGT. V gave up 3 bases and J gave up 8 bases; unmatched junction bases: 4. The CDR3 spans 14 residues. The DNA for the CDR3 is TGTGCCAGCAGTGATACCGGGACAGGGGGCGGCTACACCTTC. The encoded protein is CASSDTGTGGGYTF.

The chain joins TRBV5-8 to TRBJ1-1; D possibly corresponds to TRBD1 (5 bases). This CDR3 is 18 amino acids long. Germline assignment: CDR1 SGHTS and CDR2 YDEGEE. Trimming took 1 base from V and 4 from J, leaving 23 bases between them. The chain's CDR3 is CASSLQLWGSSVPTEAFF. The DNA of the CDR3 is TGTGCCAGCAGCTTGCAGCTCTGGGGCTCCTCGGTTCCCACTGAAGCTTTCTTT.

The chain couples TRBV5-6 to TRBJ2-2; D unresolved. There are 13 residues in the CDR3. Germline V gene data show CDR1 as SGHDT and CDR2 as YYEEEE. V lost 5 bases to trimming and J lost 0 bases, with 5 bases between them. The CDR3 DNA reads as TGTGCCAGCAGGCCAGCGAACACCGGGGAGCTGTTTTTT. Its translation is CASRPANTGELFF. Supplemented by reference TRBV5-6 and TRBJ2-2, the full variable domain reads DAGVTQSPTHLIKTRGQQVTLRCSPKSGHDTVSWYQQALGQGPQFIFQYYEEEERQRGNFPDRFSGHQFPNYSSELNVNALLLGDSALYLCASRPANTGELFFGEGSRLTVL.

The gene calls are TRBV6-2 or TRBV6-3 and TRBJ1-2, with 9 bases lining up with TRBD1. With 4 bases clipped from V and 8 bases from J, the junction kept 8 bases outside the gene matches. The germline CDR1 and CDR2 sequences are MNHEY and SVGEGT. CDR3 size: 14 residues. As DNA, the CDR3 is TGTGCCAGCAGTTTCACCGGGACAGGGCTCGGCTACACCTTC. Amino acids: CASSFTGTGLGYTF.

This chain joins TRBV12-3 or TRBV12-4 and TRBJ1-2; D ambiguous. V lost 4 bases and J 3 bases, leaving 9 bases between the germline ends. The CDR3 loop spans 13 amino acids. For the CDR3, the DNA is TGTGCCAGCAGTTCCAGGTCCCACTATGGCTACACCTTC. Translating it yields CASSSRSHYGYTF.

The rearrangement uses TRBV9 and TRBJ2-1; a possible D gene is TRBD2 (6 bases). V dropped 0 bases and J dropped 6 bases, with 16 bases sitting between them. The CDR3 sequence is 16 residues long. Germline V gene data show CDR1 as SGDLS and CDR2 as YYNGEE. The CDR3 region is CASSVDPSGPFNEQFF. CDR3 coding DNA: TGTGCCAGCAGCGTAGATCCAAGCGGGCCGTTCAATGAGCAGTTCTTC.

The rearrangement links TRBV11-3 to TRBJ2-3; D ambiguous. The CDR3 sequence is 14 residues long. Looked up from germline, CDR1 is SGHNT and CDR2 is YENEEA. Trimming removed 3 bases from V and 6 bases from J, with 13 bases in between. The CDR3 loop is CASSLHSQKDTQYF. CDR3 nucleotide sequence: TGTGCCAGCAGCTTGCACAGCCAGAAGGATACGCAGTATTTT.

For the CDR3, the DNA is TGTGCCAGCTCCCCAGCCTCGGACAGGTCTGCTTTGTTCGAGCAGTACTTC. This translates into CASSPASDRSALFEQYF. This chain connects TRBV9 to TRBJ2-7; the match to TRBD1 covers 7 bases. This CDR3 contains 17 residues. Germline CDR1 reads SGDLS; CDR2 reads YYNGEE. The trim removed 7 bases at V and 6 bases at J, leaving 22 bases unmatched.

The rearrangement uses TRBV15 and TRBJ1-5; 7 nucleotides agree with TRBD1. Germline CDR1 is LNHNV and CDR2 is YYDKDF (reference sequence). The CDR3 spans 15 residues. V lost 3 bases to trimming and J lost 4 bases; unmatched junction nucleotides: 6. CDR3 coding DNA: TGTGCCACCAGCAGGCCGGGACAGCCTAATCAGCCCCAGCATTTT. Translating it yields CATSRPGQPNQPQHF.

This clone was observed a handful of times. V usage is TRBV7-9 and J usage is TRBJ2-7; no reliable D call. This CDR3 contains 14 residues. V lost 4 bases and J lost 7, with 17 bases in between. Germline assignment: CDR1 SEHNR and CDR2 FQNEAQ (reference sequence). The CDR3: CASSSLVGRGEQYF. The CDR3 region has the DNA TGTGCCAGCAGCTCCTTAGTGGGCCGTGGGGAGCAGTACTTC.

The chain has TRBV11-3 and TRBJ2-2, with D perhaps TRBD1 (5 bases). Germline V gene lookup returns CDR1 SGHNT and CDR2 YENEEA. V was cut by 2 bases and J by 3 bases, with 10 bases left in between. The CDR3 length is 15 residues. CDR3 coding DNA: TGTGCCAGCAGCTTAATTACAGGCTACACCGGGGAGCTGTTTTTT. It encodes CASSLITGYTGELFF.